This T cell receptor (beta chain) was obtained from a study of beta chain features in type 1 diabetes. Study-level information: Examined across all samples were about 110,000,000 sorted cells.

Investigators reverse transcribed all isolated RNA, so they sequenced expressed TCRB transcripts. It was found that naive, central memory and regulatory T cell samples averaged around 3.8 million reads. Generated by immunoSEQ multiplex PCR, the TCRdb table keeps only in-frame clones and is missing some. Among a few hundred thousand clones listed, 10% to 15% were seen once. This clone was seen only a few times. This TCR derives from a man aged 18 to 29 in good health. The sequencing input was naive CD4+ T cells from blood.

In DNA form, the CDR3 reads TGTGCCTGGAGTGCCCGACTAGTATGGGAGACCCAGTACTTC. Its translation: CAWSARLVWETQYF. J is TRBJ2-5 and V is TRBV30; a weak D match, TRBD2 (6 bases). Germline CDR1 is GTSNPN and CDR2 is SVGIG (reference sequence). This CDR3 is 14 amino acids long. The ends were cut back, 1 base at V and 5 bases at J, with 14 bases in the middle. Combining the CDR3 with reference TRBV30 and TRBJ2-5 gives the whole variable domain SQTIHQWPATLVQPVGSPLSLECTVEGTSNPNLYWYRQAAGRGLQLLFYSVGIGQISSEVPQNLSASRPQDRQFILSSKKLLLSDSGFYLCAWSARLVWETQYFGPGTRLLVL.